This T cell receptor (beta chain) was profiled in a study of cytomegalovirus exposure and HLA in healthy donors. General study results and limits: An apparent linkage of common viral pathogens to several of the most significant clusters emerged in a later analysis. Later analysis identified about 18,000 TCR beta sequences associated with HLA alleles, using a false discovery rate threshold of 0.05.

The PCR ran on 60 Vbeta and 13 Jbeta primers. Clones were read by immunoSEQ multiplex PCR, and TCRdb kept only the in-frame ones, dropping some. The sample contains 160,000 or so clones, approximately 88% of which appear only once. This clone was seen only once. The antigen is not known. V gave up 0 bases and J gave up 5 bases, with 13 bases separating them. The CDR3 contains 15 residues. CDR1 SEHNR and CDR2 FQNEAQ come from the germline V gene (reference sequence). This TCR was sampled from a woman in her twenties or thirties in good health and CMV-seronegative. The chain uses TRBV7-9 and TRBJ2-5, with a weak D call TRBD1 (5 bases). The source material was PBMCs. The CDR3 loop reads CASSLALKGPETQYF. CDR3 bases: TGTGCCAGCAGCTTAGCGCTGAAGGGGCCGGAGACCCAGTACTTC.